These 2 T cell receptor beta chains came from one sample sequenced in a study of blood T cells in healthy people across ages. The second PCR ran roughly 7 to 12 cycles with a sample-barcoded 5' primer and J-beta primers. TCRdb reanalysed the 5' RACE reads using MiXCR and keeps one entry per CDR3 protein. The sample includes around 1,800,000 distinct CDR3 sequences, about 39% of them seen just once. Specimen: blood. All receptors derive from a human donor in good health.

The chain links TRBV7-2 to TRBJ2-3, with D possibly TRBD2 on 6 matching bases. CDR3 size: 13 residues. V gave up 8 bases and J gave up 5 bases, with 14 bases separating them. Germline CDR1 reads SGHTA; CDR2 reads FQGNSA. CDR3 DNA sequence: TGTGCCAGCGGAGTTAGCGGAGGAGATACGCAGTATTTT. Translating it yields CASGVSGGDTQYF.

A few counts support this clonotype. A much bigger clone sits one base away, suggesting this may be a read error. The chain carries TRBV24-1 and TRBJ2-1; D unresolved. Matching the DNA end better, TRBJ2-7 makes the J call doubtful. The length of the CDR3 is 13 residues. In germline, CDR1 is KGHDR, CDR2 SFDVKD. CDR3 DNA sequence: TGTGCCACCAGTTTGGACCCCTACAATGAGCAGTACTTC. Its protein is CATSLDPYNEQYF.